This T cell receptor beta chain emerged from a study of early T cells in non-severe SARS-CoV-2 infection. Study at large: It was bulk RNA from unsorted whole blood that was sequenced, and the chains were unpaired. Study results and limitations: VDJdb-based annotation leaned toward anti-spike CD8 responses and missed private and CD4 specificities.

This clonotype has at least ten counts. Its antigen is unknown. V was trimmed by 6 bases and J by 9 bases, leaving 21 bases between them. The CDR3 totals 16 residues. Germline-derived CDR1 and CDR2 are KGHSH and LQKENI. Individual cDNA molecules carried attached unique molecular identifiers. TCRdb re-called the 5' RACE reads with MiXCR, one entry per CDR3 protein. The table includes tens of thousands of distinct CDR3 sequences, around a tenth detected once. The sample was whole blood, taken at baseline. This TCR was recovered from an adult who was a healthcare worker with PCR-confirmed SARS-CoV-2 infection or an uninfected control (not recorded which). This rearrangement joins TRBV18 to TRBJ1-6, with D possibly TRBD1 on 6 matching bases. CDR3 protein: CASSKTVDRYPSPLHF. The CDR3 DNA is TGTGCCAGCTCCAAAACCGTGGACAGATACCCTTCACCCCTCCACTTT.